This T cell receptor beta chain derives from a study of siplizumab effects on memory and regulatory T cells (dated by TCRdb to 2018 to 2020). Study-wide context: The study looked at the effect of siplizumab, an anti-CD2 antibody, on alloreactive T-cell subsets in allogeneic mixed lymphocyte reactions made from human PBMCs.

Libraries came from the immunoSEQ multiplex PCR assay. Each sample had about 10^5 TCR templates assayed by the deep sequencing platform. Genomic DNA extracted from sorted T cells was the material used for TCRbeta CDR3 sequencing. The original pipeline was this. The R programming language was used for the clonal analysis of the TCRbeta CDR3 data. Alloreactive CD4+ and CD8+ clones were defined by comparing unstimulated samples with post-reaction CFSE-low samples. Alloreactive CD4+ clones were assigned to regulatory or non-regulatory origin by matching sequences to sorted unstimulated Treg and non-Treg repertoires. The source is immuneACCESS, and TCRdb retained only in-frame sequences with V and J called. Part of the clones is not carried over; for the studies checked, unresolved V genes explain less than half of this, and the remainder is unexplained. Clone size and V and J calls were adopted from that table, with D and trimming inferred from the DNA. The sample table contains about 110,000 clones; only one count was recorded for roughly 92% of them. The ten largest make up approximately 1.2% of the sample.

Sorted unstimulated T cells and proliferating T cells recovered from mixed lymphocyte reactions were subjected to TCRbeta CDR3 sequencing. Fresh whole blood from 9 to 10 HLA-typed healthy donors served as the source for isolating PBMCs. What the work shows at the level of the full study, not this receptor alone: Because sequences below about 10^-5 frequency were poorly captured, only a minor fraction of alloreactive clones could be mapped to unstimulated subsets. A naive or memory phenotype could not be assigned to roughly 80-96% of proliferating CD4+ or CD8+ clones. Among mappable alloreactive CD4+ clones, the Treg-derived fraction averaged about 70% with siplizumab versus about 27% in control reactions. Unstimulated naive T cells appeared to be more diverse than memory T cells, and naive cells seemed to make a substantial contribution to the alloresponse. The suppressive function of proliferating Tregs from siplizumab cultures was not functionally confirmed. Siplizumab significantly lowered the cumulative frequency of alloreactive sequences that could be traced to unstimulated CD4+ memory T cells.

The CDR3 goes from the cysteine to the phenylalanine over 14 residues. Here the CDR3 DNA is all that survives: 42 bases in frame from base 1. According to the germline V gene, CDR1 reads SGHRS and CDR2 reads YFSETQ. V is pared back by 2 bases and J by 2 bases, with 11 bases lying between the germline termini. Details on this clone: No antigen is known for it. The sample holds no much larger clone one base away, and base qualities are not on file.

The sequence was obtained from a human donor in good health. Sequencing was performed on CD4+ T cells sorted from blood. The sequence is built from TRBV5-1 and TRBJ2-7, with TRBD1 as a weak D call on 6 bases. The CDR3 is CASSFGTSPYEQYF. The DNA sequence is TGCGCCAGCAGCTTCGGGACATCCCCCTACGAGCAGTACTTC.